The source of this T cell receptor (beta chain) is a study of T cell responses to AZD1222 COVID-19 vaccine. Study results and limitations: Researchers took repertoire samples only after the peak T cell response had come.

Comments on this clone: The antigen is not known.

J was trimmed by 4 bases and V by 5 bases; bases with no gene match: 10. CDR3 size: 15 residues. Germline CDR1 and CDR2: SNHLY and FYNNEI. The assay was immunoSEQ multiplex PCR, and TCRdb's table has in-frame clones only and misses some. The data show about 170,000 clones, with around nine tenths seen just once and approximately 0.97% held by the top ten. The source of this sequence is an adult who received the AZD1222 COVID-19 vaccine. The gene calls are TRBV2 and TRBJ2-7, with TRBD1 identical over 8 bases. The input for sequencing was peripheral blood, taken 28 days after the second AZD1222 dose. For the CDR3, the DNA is TGTGCCAGCAGTAGGCAGAGGAACAGGGGGTACGAGCAGTACTTC. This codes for CASSRQRNRGYEQYF. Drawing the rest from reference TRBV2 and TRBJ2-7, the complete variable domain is EPEVTQTPSHQVTQMGQEVILRCVPISNHLYFYWYRQILGQKVEFLVSFYNNEISEKSEIFDDQFSVERPDGSNFTLKIRSTKLEDSAMYFCASSRQRNRGYEQYFGPGTRLTVT.